Listed below are T cell receptor beta chains from one sample, sequenced in a study of glioma-infiltrating T cells. Each CDR3 protein gets one entry after TCRdb re-called the multiplex PCR reads with MiXCR. The table shows roughly 350,000 distinct CDR3 sequences, with about 40% occurring only once. The specimen was glioma tissue, nonneoplastic brain tissue, or PBMCs (not recorded which). These receptors came from a human donor with low-grade glioma or glioblastoma, undergoing nonglioma brain surgery, or in good health (not recorded which). The CDR3 runs from the conserved cysteine through the conserved F or W. The order of the fields is J gene, D gene, clone size, V gene, CDR3 DNA, CDR3 protein. D genes are given only for firm matches. Not all rows give a size; the values are once, few, many and, for expanded clones, a class.

TRBJ2-3 | . | . | TRBV7-2 | TGTGCCAGCAGCTTGGAGTACACAGATACGCAGTATTTT | CASSLEYTDTQYF
TRBJ1-2 | TRBD1 | . | TRBV20-1 | TGCAGTGCTAGGGACAGGGTTGGATTTATAAACTGCACCTTC | CSARDRVGFINCTF
TRBJ2-5 | . | . | TRBV28 | TGTGCCAGTAAACTTTCAGGGGAAGAGACCCAGTACTTC | CASKLSGEETQYF
TRBJ2-7 | . | many | TRBV25-1 | TGTGCCAGCAGTGAATGGGGCAGGGGATCATCCTACGAGCAGTACTTC | CASSEWGRGSSYEQYF
TRBJ2-1 | . | . | TRBV18 | TGTGCCAGCTCACCAATTCGGGGGACAGGTGTCCTCCGGGAGGTCTTC | CASSPIRGTGVLREVF
TRBJ2-7 | TRBD2 | few | TRBV12-3/TRBV12-4 | TGTGCCAGCAGTTTAGTGCGGGAGGGCCCTGCCTACGAGCAGTACTTC | CASSLVREGPAYEQYF
TRBJ2-2 | TRBD2 | few | TRBV6-1 | TGTGCCAGCAGTTATGCGGGAGGGCCTAAAGCCGGGGAGCTGTTTTTT | CASSYAGGPKAGELFF
TRBJ1-1 | TRBD1 | few | TRBV18 | TGTGCCAGCTCACCCCGACAGGGGACGGCCACTGAAGCTTTCTTT | CASSPRQGTATEAFF
TRBJ1-2 | . | many | TRBV6-2/TRBV6-3 | TGTGCCAGCAGTTCCACTCCGGGATACTATGGCTACACCTTC | CASSSTPGYYGYTF
TRBJ2-7 | TRBD2 | few | TRBV20-1 | TGCAGTGCAAGAAACCCGGGACTAGCTACATACGAGCAGTACTTC | CSARNPGLATYEQYF
TRBJ2-7 | . | . | TRBV20-1 | TGCAGTGCTAGGACAGGCGAGCAGTACTTC | CSARTGEQYF
TRBJ2-1 | TRBD2 | few | TRBV24-1 | TGTGCCACCAGTGATTCAGCGGGAGATATCAATGAGCAGTTCTTC | CATSDSAGDINEQFF
TRBJ1-2 | TRBD1 | many | TRBV6-6 | TGTGCCAGCAGTTACGACAGGGGGCTTGCTGGCTACACCTTC | CASSYDRGLAGYTF
TRBJ1-5 | TRBD1 | . | TRBV6-2/TRBV6-3 | TGTGCCAGCAGTTCTAGGGGGCATAGGGGCAATCAGCCCCAGCATTTT | CASSSRGHRGNQPQHF
TRBJ1-4 | . | . | TRBV4-3 | TGCGCCAGCAGCCAAGGGATCTCAACTAATGAAAAACTGTTTTTT | CASSQGISTNEKLFF